The 4 T cell receptor beta chains given below trace back to one sample, sequenced in a study of cytomegalovirus exposure and HLA in healthy donors. The PCR made use of 60 Vbeta and 13 Jbeta primers. Method: immunoSEQ multiplex PCR; TCRdb's copy keeps in-frame clones and lacks some. The data contain 250,000 or so clones, 85% to 95% of them singletons. The sequenced material came from PBMCs. These receptors originate from a girl aged 2-10 years in good health and CMV-seronegative.

The chain is built from TRBV7-2 and TRBJ1-1; weak D call: TRBD1 (5 bases). The germline CDR1 and CDR2 sequences are SGHTA and FQGNSA. The CDR3 totals 16 residues. Trimming pared 3 bases from V and 0 bases from J, leaving 14 bases between. The CDR3 spells CASSFGAQPLNTEAFF. In nucleotides, the CDR3 is TGTGCCAGCAGCTTTGGGGCACAGCCTTTGAACACTGAAGCTTTCTTT.

This chain links TRBV5-4 with TRBJ2-5; 10 bases align to TRBD1. Germline CDR1 is SGHNT and CDR2 is YYREEE (reference sequence). The CDR3 is made up of 18 amino acids. V trimming: 1 base; J trimming: 5 bases; junction bases outside the gene matches: 14. This CDR3 reads CASSLWDIDRGPWETQYF. The CDR3 bases are TGTGCCAGCAGCTTGTGGGACATCGACAGGGGGCCTTGGGAGACCCAGTACTTC.

CDR3 sequence (DNA): TGTGCCAGCAGCGGGAGTAGCGGGCACTACGAGCAGTACTTC. Its protein is CASSGSSGHYEQYF. J is TRBJ2-7 and V is TRBV21-1; no check of the table's D call, TRBD2, against the DNA was made. TRBV21-1 counts as a pseudogene. The CDR3 loop spans 14 amino acids.

In its sample, this clone was seen once. The J gene is TRBJ1-2, the V gene TRBV9; weak D call: TRBD1 (6 bases). V lost 0 bases to trimming and J lost 10 bases, with 16 bases between them. Germline V CDR1 and CDR2: SGDLS, YYNGEE. The CDR3 is made up of 14 amino acids. The CDR3 spells CASSVGAQGVDYTF. The CDR3 nucleotides are TGTGCCAGCAGCGTAGGGGCACAGGGTGTGGACTACACCTTC.